This TCR beta chain was sequenced in a study of blood T cell repertoires in COVID-19. Overall study: PBMCs, B-cell-depleted T cells, or T cells were the source of the cDNA or gDNA that made up the material.

Germline CDR1 SSHAT, CDR2 FNYEAQ (reference sequence). The CDR3 is 18 amino acids. As handled by the study authors: Cell counts per sample came from amplifying reference gene primers. TCRdb's table, derived via immunoSEQ multiplex PCR, lists solely in-frame clones and lacks some. The V and J calls and clone size are taken from that table; D and trimming were inferred from the DNA. The sample includes almost 250,000 clones, roughly 91% of them seen just once. The age range of participants was about 18 to 89 years, with residence in about two dozen US areas. Worth noting for this clone: Mismatch with germline at one junction end may stem from a read error.

The TCR was taken from a woman aged 30 to 39 who had recovered from COVID-19. The sample comprised PBMCs or T cells enriched from blood (not recorded which). The gene calls are TRBV7-7 and TRBJ2-3; TRBD2 aligns across 10 bases. The CDR3, as DNA: TGTGCTAGCAGCCCTCGACCCCCCGGGACTAGCGGCACAGATACGCAGTATTTT. This encodes CASSPRPPGTSGTDTQYF.